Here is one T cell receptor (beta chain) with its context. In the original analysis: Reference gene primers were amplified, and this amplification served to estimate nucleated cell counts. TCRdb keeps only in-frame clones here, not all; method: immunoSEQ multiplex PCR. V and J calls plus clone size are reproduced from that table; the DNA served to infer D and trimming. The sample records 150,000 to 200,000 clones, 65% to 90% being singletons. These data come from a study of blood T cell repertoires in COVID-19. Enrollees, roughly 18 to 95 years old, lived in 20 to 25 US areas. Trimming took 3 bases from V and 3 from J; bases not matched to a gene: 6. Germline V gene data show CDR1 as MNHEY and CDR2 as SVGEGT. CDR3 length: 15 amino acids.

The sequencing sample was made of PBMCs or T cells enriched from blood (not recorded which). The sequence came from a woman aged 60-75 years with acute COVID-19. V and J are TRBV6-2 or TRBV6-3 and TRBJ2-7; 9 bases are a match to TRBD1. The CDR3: CASSYGRDRVYEQYF. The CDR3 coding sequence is TGTGCCAGCAGTTATGGTAGGGACAGGGTCTACGAGCAGTACTTC.